The clone carrying this TCR beta chain was seen more than once but under ten times. The conserved final phenylalanine or tryptophan is absent from the CDR3, which likely points to a read error. The DNA is left out, because the CDR3 cannot be placed on it with certainty; the CDR3 is given as TCRdb lists it. The data belong to a study of tumor-infiltrating lymphocytes in oesophageal squamous cell carcinoma. TCRdb re-analysed the PCR reads in MiXCR, keeping a single row per CDR3 protein. The sample holds about 11,000 distinct CDR3 sequences, 40% to 60% seen once. Both ends counted, the CDR3 spans 14 residues. Per the germline V gene, CDR1 is SGHVS and CDR2 is FNYEAQ.

V usage is TRBV7-6 and J usage is TRBJ2-7. The sequence was collected from a female donor with esophageal squamous cell carcinoma. Sample: esophageal tumor tissue. The CDR3 sequence is CASSETKAGYTFGS.